The 8 T cell receptor beta chains in this list originate from one sample, sequenced in a study of blood T cells in healthy people across ages. A second 7 to 11 cycle PCR used barcoded and J-beta primers. TCRdb ran MiXCR on the 5' RACE reads and lists one entry per CDR3 protein. The repertoire holds about 1.8 million distinct CDR3 sequences, with around half as singletons. Sequenced material: blood. Source of these receptors: a woman in her forties in good health.

The rearrangement links TRBV6-1 to TRBJ1-2; D is uncertain. The CDR3 is made up of 13 amino acids. Germline-derived CDR1 and CDR2 are MNHNS and SASEGT. V shed 4 bases and J shed 2 bases, with 8 bases lying between them. CDR3 sequence (DNA): TGTGCCAGCAGTGTTAAGACAAACTATGGCTACACCTTC. Protein sequence: CASSVKTNYGYTF.

This rearrangement joins TRBV20-1 to TRBJ1-2, with 11 bases identical to TRBD1. With V trimmed by 6 bases and J by 4 bases, 16 bases remained unmatched. This CDR3 region has 17 residues. Germline V lookup: CDR1 DFQATT, CDR2 SNEGSKA (reference sequence). CDR3 region: CSANYRTGGAVVYGYTF. As DNA, the CDR3 is TGCAGTGCCAACTACAGGACAGGGGGCGCGGTGGTCTATGGCTACACCTTC.

This clonotype was picked up a small number of times. J is TRBJ2-5 and V is TRBV4-3, with 9 bases matching TRBD1. The closer fit of TRBJ2-7 to the DNA end suggests the J call may be wrong. The germline V gene has CDR1 LGHNA and CDR2 YSLEER. The CDR3 loop spans 16 amino acids. The CDR3 here is CASSQITGTGHDEQYF. CDR3 coding DNA: TGCGCCAGCAGCCAAATTACCGGGACAGGGCACGACGAGCAGTACTTC.

The V call is TRBV6-5, the J call TRBJ1-2; D may be TRBD1 (6 bases). The CDR3 runs 15 residues. Germline-derived CDR1 and CDR2 are MNHEY and SVGAGI. Trimming left V 2 bases short and J 6 bases short, with 16 bases between. The CDR3 DNA reads TGTGCCAGCAGTTACCGGGGGCGGGTAGTAGATGGCTACACCTTC. Amino acid sequence: CASSYRGRVVDGYTF.

This clonotype has more than one count but fewer than ten. The V call is TRBV20-1, the J call TRBJ1-5; 11 bases line up with TRBD1. V lost 1 base, J lost 6 bases, and 5 bases stayed unmatched. The CDR3 covers 15 residues. The germline CDR1 and CDR2 sequences are DFQATT and SNEGSKA (reference sequence). CDR3: CSARAGQGASQPQHF. Here the CDR3 DNA reads TGCAGTGCTAGAGCCGGACAGGGGGCCTCTCAGCCCCAGCATTTT.

This clonotype was seen just once. The chain links TRBV20-1 to TRBJ1-2; unclear D gene. The CDR3 extends over 12 amino acids. With 4 bases removed from V and 8 bases from J, the gap between germline ends came to 14 bases. In germline, CDR1 is DFQATT, CDR2 SNEGSKA (reference sequence). The CDR3 sequence is CSAISGLEGYTF. The CDR3 nucleotides read TGCAGTGCTATCTCCGGGTTGGAGGGCTACACCTTC.

At least ten counts were recorded for this clonotype. A read error may account for a junction end that differs from germline. The V gene is TRBV29-1, the J gene TRBJ2-3; D uncertain. Germline-derived CDR1 and CDR2 are SQVTM and ANQGSEA. This CDR3 has 16 residues. CDR3 in amino acids: CSAEGQNQPSTDTQYF. CDR3 bases: TGCAGCGCTGAAGGCCAGAACCAACCTAGCACAGATACGCAGTATTTT.

The chain uses TRBV12-5 and TRBJ2-1; D might be TRBD1 (6 bases). The V gene lost 5 bases and the J gene lost 8 bases, with 16 bases spanning the gap. This CDR3 contains 14 residues. The germline CDR1 and CDR2 sequences are LGHNT and FRNRAP. CDR3 nucleotide sequence: TGTGCTAGTGGTCCAACGGGGCCAGGGGATGAGCAGTTCTTC. The encoded protein is CASGPTGPGDEQFF.